This TCR beta chain was identified during a study of molecular identifiers for immune sequencing clone quantification. Findings and caveats of the study: Reportedly, one cell's Jurkat TCR RNA was detected within 1,200,000 naive CD8 cells. In CMV-specific effectors, clones above 20 copies held over 99% of molecules; naive, under 1%.

The CDR3 consists of 15 residues. Trimming took off 2 bases at V and 3 bases at J, with 12 bases between the two ends. CDR1 MNHEY and CDR2 SVGAGI come from the germline V gene. MiXCR, run by TCRdb on the PCR reads, gives a single entry per CDR3 protein. The table includes tens of thousands of distinct CDR3 sequences, about 25% detected once. The sorting of naive CD8 T cells used the CD8+CD4-CCR7+CD45RA+ phenotype. This clonotype was observed many times. Its antigen is not identified. The sequence was obtained from a human donor in good health. Some libraries in this study had Jurkat cell RNA spiked in. The V call is TRBV6-5, the J call TRBJ2-3; maybe TRBD2 (6 bases). The specimen was naive CD8+ T cells from blood, with Jurkat cell RNA spiked in. Noted subset: FACS-sorted CD8+CD4-CCR7+CD45RA+ naive T cells. The CDR3: CASSYEVGGTDTQYF. In DNA form, the CDR3 reads TGTGCCAGCAGTTACGAGGTGGGGGGAACAGATACGCAGTATTTT.